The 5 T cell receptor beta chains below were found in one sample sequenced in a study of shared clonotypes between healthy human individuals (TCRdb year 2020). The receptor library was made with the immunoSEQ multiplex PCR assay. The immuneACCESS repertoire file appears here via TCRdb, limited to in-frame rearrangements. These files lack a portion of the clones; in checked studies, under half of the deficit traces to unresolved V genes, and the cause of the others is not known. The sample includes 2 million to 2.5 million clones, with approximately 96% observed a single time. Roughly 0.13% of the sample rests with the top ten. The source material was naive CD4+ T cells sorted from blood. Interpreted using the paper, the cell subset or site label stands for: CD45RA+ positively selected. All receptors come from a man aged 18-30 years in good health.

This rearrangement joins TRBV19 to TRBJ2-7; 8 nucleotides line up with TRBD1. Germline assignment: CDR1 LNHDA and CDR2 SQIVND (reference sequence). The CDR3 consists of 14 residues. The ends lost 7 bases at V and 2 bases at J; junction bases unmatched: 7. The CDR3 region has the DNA TGTGCCAGTAAGCTGGACAGGGCGGCCTACGAGCAGTACTTC. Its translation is CASKLDRAAYEQYF.

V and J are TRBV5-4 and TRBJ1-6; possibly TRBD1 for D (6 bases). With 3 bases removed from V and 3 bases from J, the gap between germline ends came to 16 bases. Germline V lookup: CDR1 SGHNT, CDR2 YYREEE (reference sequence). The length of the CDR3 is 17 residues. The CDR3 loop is CASSSGGGLNYNSPLHF. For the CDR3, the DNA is TGTGCCAGCAGCTCCGGAGGGGGGCTCAACTATAATTCACCCCTCCACTTT. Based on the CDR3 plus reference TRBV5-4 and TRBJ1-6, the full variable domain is ETGVTQSPTHLIKTRGQQVTLRCSSQSGHNTVSWYQQALGQGPQFIFQYYREEENGRGNFPPRFSGLQFPNYSSELNVNALELDDSALYLCASSSGGGLNYNSPLHFGNGTRLTVT.

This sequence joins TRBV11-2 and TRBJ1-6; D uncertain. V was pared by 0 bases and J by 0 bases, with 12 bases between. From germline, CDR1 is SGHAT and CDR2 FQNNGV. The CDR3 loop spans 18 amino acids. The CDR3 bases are TGTGCCAGCAGCTTAGACCGGACGGCAAACTCCTATAATTCACCCCTCCACTTT. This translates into CASSLDRTANSYNSPLHF.

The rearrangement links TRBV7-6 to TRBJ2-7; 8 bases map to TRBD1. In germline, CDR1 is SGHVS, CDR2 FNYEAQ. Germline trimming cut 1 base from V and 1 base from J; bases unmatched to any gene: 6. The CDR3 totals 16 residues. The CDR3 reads CASSLGARTGSYEQYF. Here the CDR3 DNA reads TGTGCCAGCAGCTTAGGGGCCCGGACAGGGTCCTACGAGCAGTACTTC.

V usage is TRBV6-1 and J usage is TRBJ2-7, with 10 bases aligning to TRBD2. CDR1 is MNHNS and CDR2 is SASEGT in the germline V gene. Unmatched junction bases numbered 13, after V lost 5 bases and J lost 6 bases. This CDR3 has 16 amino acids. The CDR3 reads CASSKGLAAFESEQYF. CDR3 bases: TGTGCCAGCAGTAAAGGACTAGCGGCCTTCGAGAGCGAGCAGTACTTC.